This is a list of T cell receptor beta chains from one sample in a study of B cell selection in AIRE deficiency. The repertoire was sequenced with immunoSEQ multiplex PCR; TCRdb's copy has only in-frame clones and lacks some. This sample has tens of thousands of clones, with around 97% found just once. The sequenced sample was conventional CD4+ T cells sorted from PBMCs. Receptors were obtained from a human donor with AIRE deficiency. CDR3s include the opening cysteine and the closing phenylalanine or tryptophan. The D gene is left open where the match is weak. Rows may omit the clone size; those that give it use once, few, many or a size class.

abundance	d_gene	v_gene	j_gene	CDR3nt	CDR3aa
NA	TRBD1	TRBV28	TRBJ1-3	TGTGCCAGCAGTCGACAGGGGGCCCTCGGGGGAAACACCATATATTTT	CASSRQGALGGNTIYF
NA	TRBD2	TRBV15	TRBJ2-3	TGTGCCACCAGCAGGCGGGAGTGGACTACAGATACGCAGTATTTT	CATSRREWTTDTQYF
NA	TRBD1	TRBV27	TRBJ1-2	TGTGCCAGCAGTTTATCGGGACAGTATGGCTACACCTTC	CASSLSGQYGYTF
NA	NA	TRBV4-3	TRBJ2-2	TGCGCCAGCAGCCAAGGAGCCACCGGGGAGCTGTTTTTT	CASSQGATGELFF
NA	NA	TRBV6-5	TRBJ1-2	TGTGCCAGCAAATCGACTCCGGGGATCTATGGCTACACCTTC	CASKSTPGIYGYTF
NA	TRBD2	TRBV27	TRBJ2-7	TGTGCCAGCAGTCCGCTAGCGGGAGGGCCTTTCGAGCAGTACTTC	CASSPLAGGPFEQYF
NA	TRBD1	TRBV19	TRBJ2-5	TGTGCCAGTAGTAAATACGGGACAGGGGTTGTGAAGACCCAGTACTTC	CASSKYGTGVVKTQYF
NA	NA	TRBV19	TRBJ2-7	TGTGCCAGTAGTATTGGTCGGCGACAGGGAGGCTACGAGCAGTACTTC	CASSIGRRQGGYEQYF
NA	TRBD1	TRBV7-9	TRBJ1-2	TGTGCCAGCTCCCCAGGGGGAGGCTATGGCTACACCTTC	CASSPGGGYGYTF
NA	NA	TRBV9	TRBJ2-3	TGTGCCAGCAGCGAAAGAGGTAGCGGCCTGATCACAGATACGCAGTATTTT	CASSERGSGLITDTQYF
NA	NA	TRBV6-5	TRBJ1-2	TGTGCCAGCAGTCTATGGGCAGGGATCTATGGCTACACCTTC	CASSLWAGIYGYTF
NA	NA	TRBV5-5	TRBJ2-7	TGTGCCAGCAGCTTGGGTAGGGCGATCTCCTACGAGCAGTACTTC	CASSLGRAISYEQYF
NA	NA	TRBV4-3	TRBJ2-7	TGCGCCAGCAGCCAAGAAGGTTACGAGCAGTACTTC	CASSQEGYEQYF
NA	NA	TRBV14	TRBJ1-1	TGTGCCAGCAGCCCCACCAGGGCGAACACTGAAGCTTTCTTT	CASSPTRANTEAFF
NA	TRBD1	TRBV6-5	TRBJ1-1	TGTGCCAGCAGTTTCGGACAGGGGAACACTGAAGCTTTCTTT	CASSFGQGNTEAFF
few	NA	TRBV6-5	TRBJ1-2	TGTGCCAGCAGCCTGCCGCCCGGGGGCTACACCTTC	CASSLPPGGYTF
NA	TRBD2	TRBV7-8	TRBJ2-1	TGTGCCAGCACCGCCGGGACTAGCGGGAGGAGAAGGGTTAATGAGCAGTTCTTC	CASTAGTSGRRRVNEQFF
NA	TRBD2	TRBV13	TRBJ2-7	TGTGCCAGCAGTAGACAGAAGACTAGCGGGAGGGCCGTCGAGCAGTACTTC	CASSRQKTSGRAVEQYF
once	NA	TRBV11-1	TRBJ2-4	TGTGCCAGCAGCCAAACCGGGGCACTCTCAAACATTCAGTACTTC	CASSQTGALSNIQYF
NA	TRBD1	TRBV7-3	TRBJ1-2	TGTGCCAGCAGCTCAGGGACAGGAAACTATGGCTACACCTTC	CASSSGTGNYGYTF
once	TRBD2	TRBV27	TRBJ2-7	TGTGCCAGCAGTTTAGCCCCCCCTAGCGGGAGGGCTTACGAGCAGTACTTC	CASSLAPPSGRAYEQYF
NA	NA	TRBV5-1	TRBJ2-5	TGCGCCAGCAGCTTTGGGGAATTATATGAGACCCAGTACTTC	CASSFGELYETQYF
NA	NA	TRBV29-1	TRBJ2-2	TGCAGCGTTGAAGATTCTATAGTAAAGGCCGGGGAGCTGTTTTTT	CSVEDSIVKAGELFF
NA	TRBD1	TRBV5-1	TRBJ1-3	TGCGCCAGCAGCTTGGAGGGACAGGGAAACACCATATATTTT	CASSLEGQGNTIYF
NA	NA	TRBV30	TRBJ1-5	TGTGCCTGGAGTAGGGGCCAAGGTCAAGCGATAAGCAATCAGCCCCAGCATTTT	CAWSRGQGQAISNQPQHF
NA	NA	TRBV19	TRBJ2-1	TGTGCCAGTAGTATGAGGCGGAATCCTCGTGAACCTTCCTACAATGAGCAGTTCTTC	CASSMRRNPREPSYNEQFF
once	NA	TRBV28	TRBJ2-7	TGTGCCAGCAGCCTCGGAGGAGGCCCCCACGAGCAGTACTTC	CASSLGGGPHEQYF
NA	NA	TRBV19	TRBJ2-7	TGTGCCAGTGGTAAGAGCGGTATCCACGAGCAGTACTTC	CASGKSGIHEQYF
NA	NA	TRBV11-1	TRBJ2-7	TGTGCCAGCAGTAATGAAGTCGAGCAGTACTTC	CASSNEVEQYF
NA	NA	TRBV10-1	TRBJ1-5	TGCGCCAGCAGTGAAGTACGGAATCAGCCCCAGCATTTT	CASSEVRNQPQHF
NA	NA	TRBV11-2	TRBJ2-4	TGTGCCAGCAGCTTATCCGTAGCCAAAAACATTCAGTACTTC	CASSLSVAKNIQYF
NA	NA	TRBV18	TRBJ1-5	TGTGCCAGCTCACAGGGGGACCATCAGCCCCAGCATTTT	CASSQGDHQPQHF
once	NA	TRBV6-1	TRBJ1-5	TGTGCCAGCAGTGAACGAAAACAGGGTCAGCCCCAGCATTTT	CASSERKQGQPQHF
NA	TRBD1	TRBV15	TRBJ2-2	TGTGCCACCAGCAGAGGGGACAGGCGGCGAACCGGGGAGCTGTTTTTT	CATSRGDRRRTGELFF